This T cell receptor (beta chain) was captured by sequencing in a study of T cells in tumors after PD-1 blockade. Study details: Patients had no prior checkpoint blockade, systemic immunosuppressants, or anti-cancer therapy within 4 weeks. Each patient got pembrolizumab 200 mg every 3 weeks or cemiplimab 350 mg every 2 weeks.

Clones were sequenced by immunoSEQ multiplex PCR, and TCRdb holds only the in-frame ones, with some missing. The sample carries around 19,000 clones, around 80% recorded once. Overall study results and limits: Around two fifths of tumor TCR clonotypes were also found in blood.

Worth noting for this clone: What it binds is unknown.

V gave up 0 bases and J gave up 6 bases, with 12 bases separating them. This CDR3 contains 14 residues. Germline CDR1 is LNHDA and CDR2 is SQIVND (reference sequence). Tumor or blood genomic DNA was sequenced, with inputs of about 616 ng to 6,004 ng. The chain links TRBV19 to TRBJ2-7; D remains unclear. The sample consisted of PBMCs, taken before anti-PD-1 treatment. The TCR sequence derives from a human donor with basal cell carcinoma. CDR3 sequence (DNA): TGTGCCAGTAGTATAGAAGGCGCCTCCGGCGAGCAGTACTTC. Its protein is CASSIEGASGEQYF.